This T cell receptor (beta chain) was documented in a study of beta chain features in type 1 diabetes. The CDR3 sequence is 13 residues long. V gave up 6 bases and J gave up 3 bases; unmatched junction bases: 4. Germline CDR1 and CDR2: MDHEN and SYDVKM. Every isolated RNA sample was fully reverse transcribed, so sequencing captured expressed TCRB transcripts. Data came from immunoSEQ multiplex PCR; TCRdb stores just in-frame clones and leaves some out. This table has 300,000 to 450,000 clones, 20% appearing once. Purity exceeding 95% was reached by all sorted populations. Overall study results and limits: All four CD4+ subsets of Type 1 diabetes patients contained TCRB CDR3s that were moderately but significantly shorter. Any HLA-type effect on TCRB rearrangement remained unresolved here. PCR might preferentially amplify shorter templates, equally in patients and controls.

About this clone: Its antigen is currently unknown.

This receptor was obtained from a woman younger than 35 in good health. The sequencing input was naive CD4+ T cells from blood. The genes are TRBV28 and TRBJ1-2; 7 bases are shared with TRBD1. CDR3 in amino acids: CASSLGQYYGYTF. The CDR3 DNA reads as TGTGCCAGCAGCCTGGGACAGTACTATGGCTACACCTTC.